This paragraph reports one T cell receptor beta chain. Repertoires were generated with immunoSEQ multiplex PCR, while TCRdb's copy carries only in-frame clones and drops some. The table has around 280,000 clones, 86% seen once. The data stem from a study of blood T cell repertoires in COVID-19. The CDR3 extends over 14 amino acids. Trimming pared 3 bases from V and 2 bases from J, leaving 9 bases between. CDR1 is MNHEY, CDR2 SMNVEV, per germline (reference sequence). This rearrangement joins TRBV27 to TRBJ2-3; maybe TRBD2 (5 bases). The TCR sequence derives from a woman in her twenties or thirties who had recovered from COVID-19. The sample taken for sequencing was peripheral blood. CDR3 coding DNA: TGTGCCAGCAGTTTCGCGGGTCCCACAGATACGCAGTATTTT. Amino acids: CASSFAGPTDTQYF.